This entry concerns a single T cell receptor (beta chain). The CDR3 covers 12 residues. Trimming shortened V by 5 bases and J by 5 bases, and 9 bases separated the two germline ends. The source of the sample is a study of blood T cell repertoires in COVID-19. Study as a whole: PBMCs, B-cell-depleted T cells, or T cells were the source of the cDNA or gDNA that made up the material.

In the original analysis: Estimation of nucleated cell counts was performed using reference gene primer amplification. Sequencing was performed with immunoSEQ multiplex PCR; in TCRdb, only in-frame clones are kept and a portion is missing. From that table come the V and J calls and clone size; the DNA was used to work out D and trimming. Of a few hundred thousand clones detected, over 70% appear once; the ten largest clones hold roughly 8.6%. Sequenced sample: peripheral blood. This receptor was identified in a human donor in a cohort sampled during active COVID-19. The rearrangement links TRBV12-3 or TRBV12-4 to TRBJ2-5; D not certain. The CDR3 loop reads CASSPSRETQYF. In DNA, the CDR3 is TGTGCCAGCAGTCCTAGTAGGGAGACCCAGTACTTC.